This TCR beta chain was profiled in a study of blood T cell repertoires in COVID-19. For the study at large: Whether acute or convalescent, the COVID-19 samples came from the United States, Italy and Spain. Sample material is recorded as cDNA or gDNA derived from T cells, B-cell-depleted T cells, or PBMCs.

CDR3 length: 14 residues. CDR1 and CDR2 from the germline V gene are MDHEN and SYDVKM. V shed 5 bases and J 2 bases; nucleotides not matched to a gene: 3. Per the study methods: Quantification of nucleated cells was approximated via reference gene primer amplification. Only in-frame clones appear in the TCRdb table, and some are missing; sequencing was by immunoSEQ multiplex PCR. V and J calls and clone size are as listed in that table; D and trimming were resolved from the DNA. Of roughly 280,000 clones detected, roughly 87% appear once; the ten largest clones hold around 2.2%. On this clone itself: Other DNA sequences in this sample translate to the same CDR3.

The chain has TRBV28 and TRBJ1-2, with 9 bases identical to TRBD1. This receptor was identified in a woman aged 50 to 60 who had recovered from COVID-19. Sequenced material: peripheral blood. Here the CDR3 DNA reads TGTGCCAGCAGTCTGGGACAGGGAAACTATGGCTACACCTTC. Encoded protein: CASSLGQGNYGYTF.